Listed below are T cell receptor beta chains from one sample, sequenced in a study of blood T cell repertoires in COVID-19. Clones were read by immunoSEQ multiplex PCR, and TCRdb kept only the in-frame ones, dropping some. The table includes some 200,000 clones, approximately 82% detected once. Material: peripheral blood. These receptors were obtained from a middle-aged woman who had recovered from COVID-19. The CDR3 runs from the conserved cysteine through the conserved F or W. Each record gives: J gene, D gene, V gene, clone size, CDR3 protein, CDR3 DNA. A D gene is named only where the DNA matches it firmly. Rows give clone size only sometimes, using once, few, many, or a class for an expanded clone.

J gene: TRBJ2-5; D gene: -; V gene: TRBV12-3/TRBV12-4; clone size: -; CDR3 protein: CASSLEMWETQYF; CDR3 DNA: TGTGCCAGCAGTTTGGAGATGTGGGAGACCCAGTACTTC
J gene: TRBJ2-6; D gene: -; V gene: TRBV6-1; clone size: -; CDR3 protein: CASSERSITALSGANVLTF; CDR3 DNA: TGTGCCAGCAGTGAAAGGTCGATTACAGCCCTCTCTGGGGCCAACGTCCTGACTTTC
J gene: TRBJ1-1; D gene: -; V gene: TRBV5-5; clone size: -; CDR3 protein: CASSLGLSLGQQEAFF; CDR3 DNA: TGTGCCAGCAGCTTGGGACTTTCCTTAGGACAGCAAGAGGCTTTCTTT
J gene: TRBJ2-5; D gene: -; V gene: TRBV7-2; clone size: few; CDR3 protein: CASSLYETQYF; CDR3 DNA: TGTGCCAGCAGCTTATATGAGACCCAGTACTTC
J gene: TRBJ1-1; D gene: -; V gene: TRBV3-1/TRBV3-2; clone size: -; CDR3 protein: CASSHLSGSTEAFF; CDR3 DNA: TGTGCCAGCAGCCACCTCTCAGGTTCGACTGAAGCTTTCTTT
J gene: TRBJ1-5; D gene: -; V gene: TRBV19; clone size: -; CDR3 protein: CASSMQQGPNQPQHF; CDR3 DNA: TGTGCCAGTAGTATGCAACAGGGCCCCAATCAGCCCCAGCATTTT
J gene: TRBJ1-2; D gene: -; V gene: TRBV19; clone size: -; CDR3 protein: CASSIDQGNGGYTF; CDR3 DNA: TGTGCCAGTAGTATAGATCAGGGGAACGGCGGCTACACCTTC
J gene: TRBJ2-5; D gene: -; V gene: TRBV20-1; clone size: -; CDR3 protein: CSALERETQYF; CDR3 DNA: TGCAGTGCGCTCGAACGGGAGACCCAGTACTTC
J gene: TRBJ2-7; D gene: TRBD2; V gene: TRBV4-3; clone size: once; CDR3 protein: CASSLSGREQYF; CDR3 DNA: TGCGCCAGCAGCCTGAGCGGGAGAGAGCAGTACTTC
J gene: TRBJ2-1; D gene: TRBD2; V gene: TRBV7-2; clone size: -; CDR3 protein: CASSLWGGEWNEQFF; CDR3 DNA: TGTGCCAGCAGCTTGTGGGGGGGGGAATGGAATGAGCAGTTCTTC
J gene: TRBJ2-6; D gene: -; V gene: TRBV15; clone size: -; CDR3 protein: CATSTPGANVLTF; CDR3 DNA: TGTGCCACCAGTACTCCTGGGGCCAACGTCCTGACTTTC
J gene: TRBJ1-2; D gene: TRBD1; V gene: TRBV5-5; clone size: once; CDR3 protein: CASSAGQDYGYTF; CDR3 DNA: TGTGCCAGCAGCGCTGGACAGGACTATGGCTACACCTTC
J gene: TRBJ2-1; D gene: TRBD2; V gene: TRBV15; clone size: -; CDR3 protein: CATSPGLPMGEQFF; CDR3 DNA: TGTGCCACTAGCCCGGGACTACCGATGGGGGAGCAGTTCTTC
J gene: TRBJ1-4; D gene: -; V gene: TRBV19; clone size: -; CDR3 protein: CASSRRGTRLANEKLFF; CDR3 DNA: TGTGCCAGTAGCCGCCGGGGGACCCGGTTGGCTAATGAAAAACTGTTTTTT
J gene: TRBJ1-3; D gene: -; V gene: TRBV6-2/TRBV6-3; clone size: -; CDR3 protein: CASSRTGDSGNTIYF; CDR3 DNA: TGTGCCAGCAGTCGAACAGGCGACTCTGGAAACACCATATATTTT
J gene: TRBJ1-2; D gene: -; V gene: TRBV19; clone size: -; CDR3 protein: CASTDRQNGYTF; CDR3 DNA: TGTGCCAGTACCGATCGACAGAATGGCTACACCTTC
J gene: TRBJ2-3; D gene: TRBD2; V gene: TRBV5-1; clone size: -; CDR3 protein: CASSLKSSGGADTQYF; CDR3 DNA: TGCGCCAGCAGCTTGAAGTCTAGCGGGGGGGCAGATACGCAGTATTTT
J gene: TRBJ1-2; D gene: TRBD1; V gene: TRBV6-5; clone size: -; CDR3 protein: CASSQTGVNGYTF; CDR3 DNA: TGTGCCAGCAGTCAAACAGGGGTAAATGGCTACACCTTC
J gene: TRBJ2-1; D gene: -; V gene: TRBV2; clone size: -; CDR3 protein: CASSVGTPSYNEQFF; CDR3 DNA: TGTGCCAGCAGTGTCGGGACACCTTCCTACAATGAGCAGTTCTTC
J gene: TRBJ1-1; D gene: -; V gene: TRBV7-9; clone size: -; CDR3 protein: CASSLAVGVKDTEAFF; CDR3 DNA: TGTGCCAGCAGCTTAGCGGTAGGGGTGAAAGACACTGAAGCTTTCTTT
J gene: TRBJ1-1; D gene: TRBD1; V gene: TRBV5-1; clone size: few; CDR3 protein: CASSNPRGSAEAFF; CDR3 DNA: TGCGCCAGCTCCAACCCCAGGGGGAGCGCTGAAGCTTTCTTT
J gene: TRBJ1-6; D gene: -; V gene: TRBV6-5; clone size: -; CDR3 protein: CASSRQSSYNSPLHF; CDR3 DNA: TGTGCCAGCAGCCGACAGAGCTCCTATAATTCACCCCTCCACTTT
J gene: TRBJ1-4; D gene: -; V gene: TRBV7-2; clone size: -; CDR3 protein: CASSARNSGEKLFF; CDR3 DNA: TGTGCCAGCAGCGCCCGCAACAGTGGCGAAAAACTGTTTTTT
J gene: TRBJ2-3; D gene: -; V gene: TRBV11-2; clone size: -; CDR3 protein: CASRFGHTDTQYF; CDR3 DNA: TGTGCCAGCAGGTTTGGACACACAGATACGCAGTATTTT
J gene: TRBJ1-3; D gene: -; V gene: TRBV9; clone size: -; CDR3 protein: CASSPQVNSGNTIYF; CDR3 DNA: TGTGCCAGCAGCCCCCAGGTGAACTCTGGAAACACCATATATTTT
J gene: TRBJ2-1; D gene: -; V gene: TRBV19; clone size: -; CDR3 protein: CASTSIDRFSSEQFF; CDR3 DNA: TGTGCCAGTACTTCAATCGACAGGTTTTCCAGTGAGCAGTTCTTC
J gene: TRBJ2-2; D gene: -; V gene: TRBV5-1; clone size: -; CDR3 protein: CASSLVAENTGELFF; CDR3 DNA: TGCGCCAGCAGCCTGGTGGCGGAGAACACCGGGGAGCTGTTTTTT
J gene: TRBJ1-1; D gene: TRBD1; V gene: TRBV5-4; clone size: -; CDR3 protein: CASSFGGDRGNTEAFF; CDR3 DNA: TGTGCCAGCAGCTTCGGGGGAGACAGGGGGAACACTGAAGCTTTCTTT
J gene: TRBJ1-1; D gene: -; V gene: TRBV29-1; clone size: -; CDR3 protein: CSVEATQNTEAFF; CDR3 DNA: TGCAGCGTGGAGGCTACACAGAACACTGAAGCTTTCTTT
J gene: TRBJ1-5; D gene: TRBD1; V gene: TRBV5-1; clone size: few; CDR3 protein: CASSLTGEGQPQHF; CDR3 DNA: TGCGCCAGCAGCTTAACAGGGGAAGGTCAGCCCCAGCATTTT
J gene: TRBJ2-1; D gene: TRBD1; V gene: TRBV4-3; clone size: few; CDR3 protein: CASSQDWDRGRNEQFF; CDR3 DNA: TGCGCCAGCAGCCAAGACTGGGACAGGGGGCGTAATGAGCAGTTCTTC
J gene: TRBJ1-1; D gene: -; V gene: TRBV5-6; clone size: -; CDR3 protein: CASSLVLSAGNEAFF; CDR3 DNA: TGTGCCAGCAGCTTGGTTCTTAGTGCGGGCAATGAAGCTTTCTTT
J gene: TRBJ2-6; D gene: TRBD1; V gene: TRBV28; clone size: -; CDR3 protein: CATGGARAGANVLTF; CDR3 DNA: TGTGCTACAGGGGGCGCAAGGGCTGGGGCCAACGTCCTGACTTTC
J gene: TRBJ2-3; D gene: TRBD1; V gene: TRBV19; clone size: -; CDR3 protein: CASRTGSDTQYF; CDR3 DNA: TGTGCCAGTCGGACAGGGTCAGATACGCAGTATTTT
J gene: TRBJ1-1; D gene: TRBD1; V gene: TRBV5-1; clone size: few; CDR3 protein: CASSSGQGGTEAFF; CDR3 DNA: TGCGCCAGCAGCTCGGGACAGGGAGGAACTGAAGCTTTCTTT
J gene: TRBJ1-2; D gene: TRBD1; V gene: TRBV6-2/TRBV6-3; clone size: -; CDR3 protein: CASSEMGQLGGYTF; CDR3 DNA: TGTGCCAGCAGCGAAATGGGACAGTTGGGAGGCTACACCTTC
J gene: TRBJ1-1; D gene: TRBD1; V gene: TRBV28; clone size: -; CDR3 protein: CASLTGDDAEAFF; CDR3 DNA: TGTGCCAGCCTAACAGGGGATGACGCTGAAGCTTTCTTT
J gene: TRBJ1-3; D gene: TRBD1; V gene: TRBV7-2; clone size: -; CDR3 protein: CASSMGQFGNTIYF; CDR3 DNA: TGTGCCAGCAGCATGGGACAGTTTGGAAACACCATATATTTT
J gene: TRBJ1-6; D gene: -; V gene: TRBV14; clone size: -; CDR3 protein: CASSQETDSPLHF; CDR3 DNA: TGTGCCAGCAGCCAAGAAACTGATTCACCCCTCCACTTT
J gene: TRBJ1-1; D gene: -; V gene: TRBV5-6; clone size: -; CDR3 protein: CASSRTVGAGTEAFF; CDR3 DNA: TGTGCCAGCAGCCGGACGGTTGGAGCGGGCACTGAAGCTTTCTTT
J gene: TRBJ2-7; D gene: TRBD1; V gene: TRBV28; clone size: -; CDR3 protein: CASTIWTGLAYEQYF; CDR3 DNA: TGTGCCAGCACCATCTGGACAGGGCTAGCCTACGAGCAGTACTTC
J gene: TRBJ1-5; D gene: TRBD1; V gene: TRBV29-1; clone size: few; CDR3 protein: CSVGDRAGQPQHF; CDR3 DNA: TGCAGCGTTGGGGACAGGGCTGGTCAGCCCCAGCATTTT
J gene: TRBJ2-1; D gene: TRBD1; V gene: TRBV5-5; clone size: -; CDR3 protein: CASSTGQGVDNEQFF; CDR3 DNA: TGTGCCAGCAGCACGGGACAGGGAGTGGACAATGAGCAGTTCTTC
J gene: TRBJ2-7; D gene: TRBD1; V gene: TRBV5-1; clone size: -; CDR3 protein: CASSLGGQGISEQYF; CDR3 DNA: TGCGCCAGCAGCTTGGGTGGACAGGGGATCTCCGAGCAGTACTTC
J gene: TRBJ2-1; D gene: -; V gene: TRBV11-2; clone size: -; CDR3 protein: CASSIAPDSPNEQFF; CDR3 DNA: TGTGCCAGCAGCATAGCCCCGGACAGCCCCAATGAGCAGTTCTTC
J gene: TRBJ2-3; D gene: -; V gene: TRBV6-5; clone size: -; CDR3 protein: CASSPTGLDTQYF; CDR3 DNA: TGTGCCAGCAGTCCCACAGGGTTAGATACGCAGTATTTT
J gene: TRBJ2-7; D gene: -; V gene: TRBV9; clone size: -; CDR3 protein: CASSVGWDTTYEQYF; CDR3 DNA: TGTGCCAGCAGCGTAGGCTGGGACACCACCTACGAGCAGTACTTC
J gene: TRBJ1-5; D gene: TRBD1; V gene: TRBV19; clone size: -; CDR3 protein: CASSVMVGQGNQPQHF; CDR3 DNA: TGTGCCAGTAGCGTAATGGTTGGACAGGGTAATCAGCCCCAGCATTTT
J gene: TRBJ1-1; D gene: TRBD1; V gene: TRBV3-1/TRBV3-2; clone size: -; CDR3 protein: CASSQGQGGYTEAFF; CDR3 DNA: TGTGCCAGCAGCCAAGGACAGGGCGGATACACTGAAGCTTTCTTT
J gene: TRBJ2-3; D gene: -; V gene: TRBV5-1; clone size: -; CDR3 protein: CASSAGRRSTDTQYF; CDR3 DNA: TGCGCCAGCAGCGCCGGACGGAGGAGCACAGATACGCAGTATTTT
J gene: TRBJ2-7; D gene: TRBD1; V gene: TRBV10-3; clone size: -; CDR3 protein: CAISESLQGPSYEQYF; CDR3 DNA: TGTGCCATCAGTGAGTCTTTACAGGGGCCCTCCTACGAGCAGTACTTC
J gene: TRBJ2-3; D gene: -; V gene: TRBV6-2/TRBV6-3; clone size: -; CDR3 protein: CASSYLAPTDTQYF; CDR3 DNA: TGTGCCAGCAGTTACTTGGCTCCCACAGATACGCAGTATTTT
J gene: TRBJ2-7; D gene: -; V gene: TRBV6-5; clone size: -; CDR3 protein: CASSYSQGNYEQYF; CDR3 DNA: TGTGCCAGCAGTTATTCCCAGGGGAACTACGAGCAGTACTTC
J gene: TRBJ2-7; D gene: TRBD1; V gene: TRBV6-5; clone size: -; CDR3 protein: CASSYKTGGAYEQYF; CDR3 DNA: TGTGCCAGCAGTTACAAAACAGGGGGCGCCTACGAGCAGTACTTC
J gene: TRBJ2-1; D gene: TRBD2; V gene: TRBV11-2; clone size: -; CDR3 protein: CASSLAGTYNNEQFF; CDR3 DNA: TGTGCCAGCAGCCTAGCGGGTACCTATAACAATGAGCAGTTCTTC
J gene: TRBJ1-4; D gene: -; V gene: TRBV18; clone size: -; CDR3 protein: CASSTGVNREKLFF; CDR3 DNA: TGTGCCAGCTCGACGGGGGTTAATCGGGAAAAACTGTTTTTT
J gene: TRBJ2-2; D gene: -; V gene: TRBV7-9; clone size: -; CDR3 protein: CASSLVDTGELFF; CDR3 DNA: TGTGCCAGCAGCTTAGTCGACACCGGGGAGCTGTTTTTT